Included here is one TCR beta chain sequence, with context. These data come from a study of control samples from healthy donors and cancer patients. Produced via immunoSEQ multiplex PCR; TCRdb's table is partial and in-frame only. The sample holds 150,000 to 200,000 clones; roughly 89% are singletons and the top ten take around 12%. V dropped 0 bases and J dropped 0; count of bases not matched to a gene: 1. This CDR3 has 16 residues. Looked up from germline, CDR1 is SGHTA and CDR2 is FQGNSA. The source is a man aged 25 to 40 in good health. The chain joins TRBV7-2 to TRBJ2-1; 8 bases are a match to TRBD2. Input material: blood. The CDR3 region has the DNA TGTGCCAGCAGCTTAGCCAGCGGGAGCTCCTACAATGAGCAGTTCTTC. Protein product: CASSLASGSSYNEQFF.